Below, one T cell receptor beta chain is given with its context. Adults between roughly 18 and 95 years of age took part from more than 20 US areas. Participant reports of clinical history set cohort assignment. These data are taken from a study of blood T cell repertoires in COVID-19. Study at large: PBMCs, B-cell-depleted T cells, or T cells provided the cDNA or gDNA that made up the material.

TCRdb keeps only in-frame clones here, not all; method: immunoSEQ multiplex PCR. The repertoire holds about 260,000 clones, with roughly 80% as singletons. The junction had 2 bases not matched to a gene; V was cut back by 6 bases and J by 9 bases. Germline V CDR1 and CDR2: MNHEY, SVGAGI. The CDR3 loop spans 11 amino acids. The clonotype originates from a man aged 25-45 years with acute COVID-19. The sequenced sample consisted of PBMCs or T cells enriched from blood (not recorded which). The chain uses TRBV6-5 and TRBJ1-2; 9 bases align to TRBD1. CDR3 sequence reads: CASRGTGRYTF. CDR3 in DNA: TGTGCCAGCAGGGGGACAGGGCGCTACACCTTC.